Listed below are T cell receptor beta chains from one sample, sequenced in a study of OX40 agonist ivuxolimab in advanced cancers. The data were produced by immunoSEQ multiplex PCR, yet TCRdb's version contains in-frame clones alone and is incomplete. The sample shows tens of thousands of clones, about 90% of them seen only once. The source was CD4+ or CD8+ T cells sorted from blood, collected in a trial of the OX40 agonist ivuxolimab. The receptors shown here come from an adult with an advanced solid tumor such as melanoma, head and neck, liver or kidney cancer. Both conserved end residues are part of each CDR3. The order of the fields is D gene, V gene, J gene, CDR3 DNA, CDR3 protein. A D gene is named only where the DNA matches it firmly.

d_call: TRBD2; v_call: TRBV19; j_call: TRBJ2-2; cdr3_nt: TGTGCCAGTAGTATAACTAGCGGGAGCGCGAGGGAGCTGTTTTTT; cdr3_aa: CASSITSGSARELFF
d_call: NA; v_call: TRBV9; j_call: TRBJ2-6; cdr3_nt: TGTGCCAGCAGCCCACCTGGGGCCAACGTCCTGACTTTC; cdr3_aa: CASSPPGANVLTF
d_call: NA; v_call: TRBV6-6; j_call: TRBJ2-7; cdr3_nt: TGTGCCAGCAGCCACCAGACAGACTACGAGCAGTACTTC; cdr3_aa: CASSHQTDYEQYF
d_call: NA; v_call: TRBV4-3; j_call: TRBJ1-5; cdr3_nt: TGCGCCAGCAGCCAAGAGGGGGGGGGCGGTCAGCCCCAGCATTTT; cdr3_aa: CASSQEGGGGQPQHF
d_call: TRBD2; v_call: TRBV7-9; j_call: TRBJ2-7; cdr3_nt: TGTGCCAGCAGCCACACGGAGCGGGAGTTCATCCACGAGCAGTACTTC; cdr3_aa: CASSHTEREFIHEQYF
d_call: TRBD2; v_call: TRBV7-3; j_call: TRBJ2-2; cdr3_nt: TGTGCCAGCAGCTTAGTTCTAGCGGGCGATAGCACCGGGGAGCTGTTTTTT; cdr3_aa: CASSLVLAGDSTGELFF
d_call: TRBD2; v_call: TRBV27; j_call: TRBJ2-3; cdr3_nt: TGTGCCAGCAGTCCCTTGACTAGCGGAAGCACAGATACGCAGTATTTT; cdr3_aa: CASSPLTSGSTDTQYF
d_call: NA; v_call: TRBV27; j_call: TRBJ1-2; cdr3_nt: TGTGCCAGCAGGGGCGACTATGGCTACACCTTC; cdr3_aa: CASRGDYGYTF
d_call: NA; v_call: TRBV7-9; j_call: TRBJ2-2; cdr3_nt: TGTGCCAGCAGCTTCGGAGGCCCTAACACCGGGGAGCTGTTTTTT; cdr3_aa: CASSFGGPNTGELFF
d_call: TRBD1; v_call: TRBV11-2; j_call: TRBJ1-3; cdr3_nt: TGTGCCAGCAGCAACAGGGGCCACGGAAACACCATATATTTT; cdr3_aa: CASSNRGHGNTIYF